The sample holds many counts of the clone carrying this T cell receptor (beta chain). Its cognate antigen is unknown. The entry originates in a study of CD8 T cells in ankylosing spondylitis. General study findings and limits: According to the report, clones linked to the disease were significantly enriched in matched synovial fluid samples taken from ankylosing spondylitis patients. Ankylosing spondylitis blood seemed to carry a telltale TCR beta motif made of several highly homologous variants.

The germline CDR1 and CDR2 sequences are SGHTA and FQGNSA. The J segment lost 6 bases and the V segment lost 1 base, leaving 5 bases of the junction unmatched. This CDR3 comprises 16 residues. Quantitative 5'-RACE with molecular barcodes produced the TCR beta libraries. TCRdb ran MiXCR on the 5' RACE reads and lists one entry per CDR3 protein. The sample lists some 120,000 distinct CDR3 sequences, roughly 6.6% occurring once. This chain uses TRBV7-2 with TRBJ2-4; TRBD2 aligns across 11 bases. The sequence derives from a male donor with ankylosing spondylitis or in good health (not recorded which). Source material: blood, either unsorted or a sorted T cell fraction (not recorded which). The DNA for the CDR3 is TGTGCCAGCAGCTTAGTAGCGGGAGGGCTCCGAAACATTCAGTACTTC. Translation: CASSLVAGGLRNIQYF.